These 13 T cell receptor beta chains were all obtained from the same sample, sequenced in a study of control samples from healthy donors and cancer patients. Sequencing was performed with immunoSEQ multiplex PCR; in TCRdb, only in-frame clones are kept and a portion is missing. The data hold about 15,000 clones, with 60% to 80% observed a single time. Material for sequencing was formalin-fixed, paraffin-embedded tissue. These receptors were taken from a female donor with lung cancer.

V and J are TRBV7-9 and TRBJ2-1; D unresolved. Germline V gives CDR1 SEHNR, CDR2 FQNEAQ (reference sequence). V lost 1 base, J lost 5 bases, and 3 bases lay in between. The CDR3 has 12 amino acids. The chain's CDR3 is CASSLVNNEQFF. The CDR3 DNA reads as TGTGCCAGCAGCTTAGTTAACAATGAGCAGTTCTTC. The complete variable domain, with remaining parts taken from reference TRBV7-9 and TRBJ2-1, reads DTGVSQNPRHKITKRGQNVTFRCDPISEHNRLYWYRQTLGQGPEFLTYFQNEAQLEKSRLLSDRFSAERPKGSFSTLEIQRTEQGDSAMYLCASSLVNNEQFFGPGTRLTVL.

About this clone: An end of the junction does not agree with germline; a read error may underlie this. The chain combines TRBV5-5 with TRBJ1-1, with D unclear. CDR1 and CDR2 from the germline V gene are SGHKS and YYEKEE (reference sequence). The CDR3 extends over 13 amino acids. In nucleotides, the CDR3 is TGTGCCAACAGCTTCAACAGAGACACTGAAGCTTTCTTT. Amino acids: CANSFNRDTEAFF.

This clone is medium-sized within its sample. The sample holds other DNA sequences that translate to the same CDR3. The chain is built from TRBV19 and TRBJ2-5; 9 bases fit TRBD2. CDR3 length: 15 residues. The junction had 6 bases not matched to a gene; V was cut back by 3 bases and J by 4 bases. Per germline, CDR1 LNHDA and CDR2 SQIVND (reference sequence). The CDR3 spells CASSMGGGGAETQYF. CDR3 DNA sequence: TGTGCCAGTAGTATGGGTGGCGGGGGGGCAGAGACCCAGTACTTC.

This clone was seen a few times. The chain joins TRBV7-3 to TRBJ1-1, with TRBD1 as a possible D gene (5 bases). CDR1 and CDR2 from the germline V gene are SGHTA and FQGTGA. V lost 5 bases and J lost 4, with 11 bases in between. The CDR3 runs 13 residues. The CDR3 loop is CASSQGEGTEAFF. The CDR3 nucleotides are TGTGCCAGCAGCCAAGGGGAGGGCACTGAAGCTTTCTTT. The whole variable domain, filled in from reference TRBV7-3 and TRBJ1-1, reads GAGVSQTPSNKVTEKGKYVELRCDPISGHTALYWYRQSLGQGPEFLIYFQGTGAADDSGLPNDRFFAVRPEGSVSTLKIQRTERGDSAVYLCASSQGEGTEAFFGQGTRLTVV.

The CDR3 bases are TGTGCCAGCAGCTTAAGGGGGCAGGGCGAGCAGTACTTC. The encoded protein is CASSLRGQGEQYF. This chain joins TRBV7-9 and TRBJ2-7; 7 positions agree with TRBD1. Trimming took 2 bases from V and 6 from J; bases not matched to a gene: 4. This CDR3 region has 13 residues. The germline V gene has CDR1 SEHNR and CDR2 FQNEAQ (reference sequence).

The chain links TRBV19 to TRBJ1-2; D gene ambiguous. This CDR3 is built from 14 residues. CDR1 and CDR2 from the germline V gene are LNHDA and SQIVND (reference sequence). The V gene lost 1 base and the J gene lost 4 bases, with 10 bases spanning the gap. The CDR3 here is CASSIGGRSYGYTF. CDR3 nucleotide sequence: TGTGCCAGTAGTATAGGAGGGAGGTCCTATGGCTACACCTTC. The full variable domain, its missing parts supplied by reference TRBV19 and TRBJ1-2, is DGGITQSPKYLFRKEGQNVTLSCEQNLNHDAMYWYRQDPGQGLRLIYYSQIVNDFQKGDIAEGYSVSREKKESFPLTVTSAQKNPTAFYLCASSIGGRSYGYTFGSGTRLTVV.

CDR3 residues: CAWSQAYEQYF. DNA of the CDR3: TGTGCCTGGAGTCAGGCCTACGAGCAGTACTTC. V usage is TRBV30 and J usage is TRBJ2-7; D gene uncertain. CDR1 and CDR2 (germline): GTSNPN, SVGIG (reference sequence). The CDR3 totals 11 residues. Deletions cut 2 bases from V and 2 bases from J, with 4 bases between. The variable domain in full, with the rest retrieved from reference TRBV30 and TRBJ2-7, is SQTIHQWPATLVQPVGSPLSLECTVEGTSNPNLYWYRQAAGRGLQLLFYSVGIGQISSEVPQNLSASRPQDRQFILSSKKLLLSDSGFYLCAWSQAYEQYFGPGTRLTVT.

V usage is TRBV7-2 and J usage is TRBJ2-4, with 7 positions matching TRBD2. The V segment lost 3 bases and the J segment 6 bases; nucleotides outside the gene matches: 11. The CDR3 contains 16 residues. Germline V gives CDR1 SGHTA, CDR2 FQGNSA. The CDR3 reads CASSLGWRGSLNIQYF. DNA for the CDR3: TGTGCCAGCAGCTTGGGGTGGCGGGGGAGTTTAAACATTCAGTACTTC. The full variable domain, completed using reference TRBV7-2 and TRBJ2-4, is GAGVSQSPSNKVTEKGKDVELRCDPISGHTALYWYRQSLGQGLEFLIYFQGNSAPDKSGLPSDRFSAERTGGSVSTLTIQRTQQEDSAVYLCASSLGWRGSLNIQYFGAGTRLSVL.

The CDR3 bases are TGTGCCAGCAGCGCTCTGGGGCGGGGGGCCGAGTATACGCAGTATTTT. Its translation is CASSALGRGAEYTQYF. This chain uses TRBV14 with TRBJ2-3; 8 bases are shared with TRBD2. The CDR3 length is 16 residues. Germline V gene sequence: CDR1 SGHDN, CDR2 FVKESK. V lost 5 bases and J lost 7; bases outside the gene matches: 14.

The chain couples TRBV4-3 to TRBJ2-1; 11 bases map to TRBD1. The CDR3 totals 13 residues. Germline trimming cut 8 bases from V and 10 bases from J; bases unmatched to any gene: 7. Germline CDR1 and CDR2: LGHNA and YSLEER. CDR3 sequence: CASSGQGGREQFF. CDR3 nucleotide sequence: TGCGCCAGCTCGGGACAGGGGGGTCGGGAGCAGTTCTTC.

The chain combines TRBV2 with TRBJ1-4; D is perhaps TRBD1 (6 bases). The CDR3 totals 17 residues. From germline, CDR1 is SNHLY and CDR2 FYNNEI. V gave up 9 bases and J gave up 3 bases, with 23 bases separating them. Here the CDR3 DNA reads TGTGCCAGTTCCAGGCATTTAAACCCAGGGGCTAATGAAAAACTGTTTTTT. Protein sequence: CASSRHLNPGANEKLFF.

The V call is TRBV6-5, the J call TRBJ1-3, with D unresolved. CDR1 and CDR2 (germline): MNHEY, SVGAGI. This CDR3 has 15 residues. Trimming left V 6 bases short and J 0 bases short, with 12 bases between. The CDR3 region is CASRYEGSSGNTIYF. In nucleotides, the CDR3 is TGTGCCAGCAGATACGAAGGCAGCTCTGGAAACACCATATATTTT.

The sample holds a few counts of this clone. The chain employs TRBV4-1 and TRBJ1-2; 7 bases agree with TRBD1. Germline V gives CDR1 MGHRA, CDR2 YSYEKL. V lost 4 bases, J lost 0 bases, and 20 bases stayed unmatched. CDR3 size: 20 residues. CDR3 sequence reads: CASSLQVGGGGPTPNYGYTF. CDR3 DNA: TGCGCCAGCAGCCTACAAGTGGGGGGAGGGGGCCCTACCCCTAACTATGGCTACACCTTC.